What follows are 29 T cell receptor beta chains derived from one specimen sequenced in a study of regulatory T cells in long-lasting Graves disease. As for time point: newly diagnosed GD, antithyroid drugs for less than 3 months. Isolated PBMC RNA provided the starting material for the TCR library. Arm-PCR of CDR3 regions with iRepertoire HTBI primers generated TCR beta libraries. TCRdb called the multiplex PCR reads again in MiXCR, with one record for every CDR3 protein. In the table there are about 540,000 distinct CDR3 sequences, approximately 12% of which are singletons. The sample also formed part of further work on T cells in Graves' hyperthyroidism and ophthalmopathy.

The specimen was peripheral blood mononuclear cells (PBMCs), collected at new diagnosis, from a patient treated with antithyroid drugs. The receptors were gathered from a man in his thirties or forties with Graves disease.

This clonotype has a handful of counts. V gene TRBV5-1 combines with J gene TRBJ2-2, with D hard to call. Per germline, CDR1 SGHRS and CDR2 YFSETQ. The V gene lost 0 bases and the J gene lost 1 base, with 7 bases spanning the gap. CDR3 length: 15 residues. The CDR3 loop is CASSLVAMNTGELFF. The CDR3 DNA reads as TGCGCCAGCAGCTTGGTGGCAATGAACACCGGGGAGCTGTTTTTT.

This clonotype was picked up many times. The CDR3 here is CATSRGTGSGANVLTF. CDR3 in DNA: TGTGCCACCAGCAGAGGGACGGGCTCTGGGGCCAACGTCCTGACTTTC. This rearrangement joins TRBV15 to TRBJ2-6; D remains unclear. Germline V CDR1 and CDR2: LNHNV, YYDKDF (reference sequence). The CDR3 is 16 residues long. V lost 1 base, J lost 0 bases, and 7 bases lay in between.

A few counts support this clonotype. V is TRBV19 and J is TRBJ2-1; D gene ambiguous. The ends were cut back, 11 bases at V and 0 bases at J, with 11 bases in the middle. Germline V gene sequence: CDR1 LNHDA, CDR2 SQIVND (reference sequence). The CDR3 consists of 13 residues. CDR3 loop: CAASISSYNEQFF. The CDR3 DNA follows: TGTGCCGCCTCTATAAGCTCCTACAATGAGCAGTTCTTC.

This clonotype has ten or more counts. The J gene is TRBJ2-3, the V gene TRBV27, with D possibly being TRBD2 (5 bases). CDR1 and CDR2 from the germline V gene are MNHEY and SMNVEV (reference sequence). V lost 5 bases and J 3 bases, leaving 15 bases between the germline ends. CDR3 size: 15 residues. The CDR3 reads CASSRGPSRTDTQYF. DNA for the CDR3: TGTGCCAGCAGTCGAGGGCCCTCACGGACAGATACGCAGTATTTT.

This clonotype was seen repeatedly, ten times or more. The chain is built from TRBV6-1 and TRBJ2-3, with a tentative D call TRBD1 (5 bases). In germline, CDR1 is MNHNS, CDR2 SASEGT. The length of the CDR3 is 15 residues. Trimming took off 8 bases at V and 0 bases at J, with 15 bases between the two ends. The CDR3 bases are TGTGCCAGCGCCTCGGCAGGGCAGAGCACAGATACGCAGTATTTT. This codes for CASASAGQSTDTQYF.

This clonotype was detected many times. V gene TRBV5-1 combines with J gene TRBJ2-2; D is unclear. Trimming removed 4 bases at V and 0 bases at J, with 7 bases between. Germline-derived CDR1 and CDR2 are SGHRS and YFSETQ. The CDR3 sequence is 14 residues long. CDR3 nucleotide sequence: TGCGCCAGCAGCGCCAACGCGAACACCGGGGAGCTGTTTTTT. This encodes CASSANANTGELFF.

This clonotype occurred a few times. The chain recombines TRBV5-1 with TRBJ1-1; D unclear. The CDR3 extends over 12 amino acids. The V end was cut by 1 base, the J end by 8 bases, with 9 bases between. CDR1 SGHRS and CDR2 YFSETQ come from the germline V gene. The CDR3 protein is CASSLMGSEAFF. The CDR3, as DNA: TGCGCCAGCAGCTTGATGGGGTCAGAAGCTTTCTTT.

Ten or more counts support this clonotype. The chain links TRBV12-3 or TRBV12-4 to TRBJ2-1; D call uncertain. V dropped 1 base and J dropped 6 bases, with 7 bases sitting between them. The CDR3 has 13 residues. CDR3 region: CASSLVGFNEQFF. The CDR3 bases are TGTGCCAGCAGTTTAGTAGGTTTCAATGAGCAGTTCTTC.

This clonotype was observed at least ten times. The CDR3 region is CASGVGTGSSYEQYF. The CDR3 coding sequence is TGTGCCAGCGGAGTGGGGACAGGGAGCTCCTACGAGCAGTACTTC. This chain links TRBV27 with TRBJ2-7, with 9 bases aligning to TRBD1. V lost 8 bases and J lost 0; bases outside the gene matches: 8. Germline-derived CDR1 and CDR2 are MNHEY and SMNVEV (reference sequence). The CDR3 has 15 amino acids.

This clonotype was seen a few times. The chain recombines TRBV12-3 or TRBV12-4 with TRBJ1-6; D is uncertain. CDR3 length equals 15 residues. The V end lost 3 bases, the J end lost 4 bases, and 10 bases lay between the germline ends. The CDR3 protein is CASSFRGLYNSPLHF. The CDR3 DNA is TGTGCCAGCAGTTTCCGGGGTTTGTATAATTCACCCCTCCACTTT.

This clonotype was counted many times. The J gene is TRBJ1-1, the V gene TRBV2; D not certain. The CDR3 loop spans 13 amino acids. Trimming removed 7 bases from V and 4 bases from J, with 13 bases in between. The germline V gene encodes CDR1 SNHLY and CDR2 FYNNEI. CDR3 DNA sequence: TGTGCCAGCACTCAGGCCTGGAGCACTGAAGCTTTCTTT. Residues: CASTQAWSTEAFF.

This clonotype was picked up many times. This sequence joins TRBV12-3 or TRBV12-4 and TRBJ1-4; no firm D call. The CDR3 extends over 14 amino acids. V gave up 3 bases and J gave up 3 bases, with 8 bases separating them. This CDR3 is CASSFTGPNEKLFF. Here the CDR3 DNA reads TGTGCCAGCAGTTTCACCGGACCTAATGAAAAACTGTTTTTT.

In the case of this clonotype: The conserved closing phenylalanine or tryptophan is absent in this CDR3, likely reflecting a read error. This chain connects TRBV3-1 to TRBJ2-7; D may be TRBD2 (6 bases). Germline CDR1 reads LGHDT; CDR2 reads YNNKEL (reference sequence). CDR3 size: 13 residues. Trimming shortened V by 1 base and J by 7 bases, and 11 bases separated the two germline ends. DNA for the CDR3: TGTGCCAGCAGCCAAGCTGGAGGGAGAGAGCAGTACTCC. Translation: CASSQAGGREQYS.

This clonotype was counted many times. The genes are TRBV15 and TRBJ2-2; the D is unclear. Germline V gene sequence: CDR1 LNHNV, CDR2 YYDKDF (reference sequence). The length of the CDR3 is 14 residues. V dropped 7 bases and J dropped 6 bases, with 15 bases sitting between them. DNA for the CDR3: TGTGCCACCAAAGACGAAGGGATCTCCGGGGAGCTGTTTTTT. As protein: CATKDEGISGELFF. Combining the CDR3 with reference TRBV15 and TRBJ2-2 gives the whole variable domain DAMVIQNPRYQVTQFGKPVTLSCSQTLNHNVMYWYQQKSSQAPKLLFHYYDKDFNNEADTPDNFQSRRPNTSFCFLDIRSPGLGDTAMYLCATKDEGISGELFFGEGSRLTVL.

This clonotype was seen ten or more times. The V and J genes are TRBV28 and TRBJ2-5; 8 bases fit TRBD2. The germline V gene encodes CDR1 MDHEN and CDR2 SYDVKM. V trimming: 3 bases; J trimming: 4 bases; junction bases outside the gene matches: 7. CDR3 length: 15 amino acids. The CDR3 bases are TGTGCCAGCAGTTTTGGCCCGGGGGGGCGAGAGACCCAGTACTTC. This translates into CASSFGPGGRETQYF.

This clonotype was observed many times. The V and J genes are TRBV20-1 and TRBJ1-2, with TRBD1 as a possible D gene (5 bases). V shed 0 bases and J shed 8 bases, with 13 bases lying between them. Germline V gives CDR1 DFQATT, CDR2 SNEGSKA (reference sequence). This CDR3 region has 13 residues. The CDR3 sequence is CSARDTGHQGYTF. The CDR3 bases are TGCAGTGCTAGAGATACAGGTCATCAGGGCTACACCTTC.

This clonotype was counted many times. The chain has TRBV3-1 and TRBJ2-7; D gene uncertain. Germline V gene data show CDR1 as LGHDT and CDR2 as YNNKEL (reference sequence). The CDR3 runs 12 residues. Deletions cut 5 bases from V and 5 bases from J, with 10 bases between. CDR3 in DNA: TGTGCCAGCAGCATCGCCCAGGACGAGCAGTACTTC. Residues: CASSIAQDEQYF.

The J gene is TRBJ2-5, the V gene TRBV19; 7 nucleotides match TRBD2. The V gene end was trimmed by 8 bases and the J gene end by 3 bases; junction bases not matched to a gene: 9. This CDR3 is built from 14 residues. Per germline, CDR1 LNHDA and CDR2 SQIVND (reference sequence). The CDR3 loop is CASPLRDYKETQYF. CDR3 coding DNA: TGTGCCAGTCCCCTCCGGGACTACAAAGAGACCCAGTACTTC.

This clonotype was observed a few times. This chain connects TRBV6-2 or TRBV6-3 to TRBJ2-5, with D unresolved. V lost 8 bases and J 2 bases, leaving 12 bases between the germline ends. The CDR3 has 13 residues. Germline V gene lookup returns CDR1 MNHEY and CDR2 SVGEGT. The CDR3 DNA sequence: TGTGCCAGCCGAAATCCACCTCAAGAGACCCAGTACTTC. This codes for CASRNPPQETQYF.

This clonotype was picked up many times. This rearrangement joins TRBV6-2 or TRBV6-3 to TRBJ2-1; possibly TRBD1 for D (6 bases). Trimming cost V 0 bases and J 1 base, with 10 bases left between them. The germline gives CDR1 MNHEY, CDR2 SVGEGT. The CDR3 is 16 residues long. The CDR3 protein is CASSYSYRASYNEQFF. The DNA of the CDR3 is TGTGCCAGCAGTTACTCGTACAGGGCTTCCTACAATGAGCAGTTCTTC.

This clonotype was seen ten or more times. The chain recombines TRBV7-9 with TRBJ2-1; D unresolved. Germline CDR1 SEHNR, CDR2 FQNEAQ (reference sequence). The CDR3 sequence is 14 residues long. V dropped 5 bases and J dropped 6 bases, with 14 bases sitting between them. The CDR3 sequence is CASSRNSMRNEQFF. The CDR3 DNA reads as TGTGCCAGCAGCCGGAATTCAATGCGCAATGAGCAGTTCTTC.

The sample holds many counts of this clonotype. This sequence joins TRBV5-1 and TRBJ2-7; 9 bases match TRBD1. The CDR3 runs to 15 residues. CDR1 is SGHRS and CDR2 is YFSETQ in the germline V gene. With 0 bases clipped from V and 3 bases from J, the junction kept 4 bases outside the gene matches. CDR3 loop: CASSLEGQGLYEQYF. For the CDR3, the DNA is TGCGCCAGCAGCTTGGAGGGACAGGGTCTCTACGAGCAGTACTTC.

This clonotype was counted ten times or more. The J gene is TRBJ1-2, the V gene TRBV10-3, with 9 nucleotides matching TRBD1. This CDR3 is 14 amino acids long. The germline gives CDR1 ENHRY, CDR2 SYGVKD. V was clipped by 6 bases and J by 2 bases; unmatched bases: 4. This CDR3 reads CAISDGTGNYGYTF. DNA for the CDR3: TGTGCCATCAGCGACGGGACAGGGAACTATGGCTACACCTTC.

The V gene is TRBV20-1, the J gene TRBJ2-7; possibly TRBD2 for D (6 bases). Between the trimmed V and J ends, which lost 2 bases and 2 bases, there was a span of 13 bases. Germline CDR1 reads DFQATT; CDR2 reads SNEGSKA (reference sequence). The CDR3 extends over 14 amino acids. CDR3 in amino acids: CSARREQGPYEQYF. Written as DNA, the CDR3 is TGCAGTGCTAGACGGGAGCAGGGTCCCTACGAGCAGTACTTC.

A note on this clonotype: Germline and junction disagree at one end, which may indicate a read error. V is TRBV4-1 and J is TRBJ1-5; possibly TRBD1 for D (5 bases). Germline loops: CDR1 MGHRA, CDR2 YSYEKL. The CDR3 covers 15 residues. This CDR3 is CASALGGGTNQPQHF. The CDR3 DNA sequence: TGTGCCAGCGCATTGGGGGGGGGGACCAATCAGCCCCAGCATTTT.

This clonotype was recorded a few times. The chain joins TRBV18 to TRBJ2-1; 10 bases agree with TRBD2. The germline V gene has CDR1 KGHSH and CDR2 LQKENI. The V gene end was trimmed by 0 bases and the J gene end by 9 bases; junction bases not matched to a gene: 11. This CDR3 is built from 17 residues. The CDR3 nucleotides read TGTGCCAGCTCACCACCCTGGTCTAGCGGGGGAGACAGTGAGCAGTTCTTC. Its protein product is CASSPPWSSGGDSEQFF.

The chain has TRBV18 and TRBJ2-3; 12 bases agree with TRBD2. Germline CDR1 KGHSH, CDR2 LQKENI. Trimming at V came to 4 bases and at J to 5 bases, leaving 10 bases not matched to a gene. This CDR3 contains 17 residues. In DNA, the CDR3 is TGTGCCAGCTCACTCCTCCCTAGCGGGAGGGCCATAGATACGCAGTATTTT. Its translation is CASSLLPSGRAIDTQYF.

J is TRBJ1-5 and V is TRBV19; D possibly corresponds to TRBD1 (6 bases). The V gene's germline CDR1 is LNHDA and CDR2 SQIVND (reference sequence). The V gene lost 10 bases and the J gene lost 6 bases, with 19 bases spanning the gap. This CDR3 spans 14 amino acids. The CDR3 DNA is TGTGCCATCTCGACAGGCGGCGGCAGTCAGCCCCAGCATTTT. It encodes CAISTGGGSQPQHF.

This clonotype was observed a handful of times. The chain has TRBV12-3 or TRBV12-4 and TRBJ1-1; D gene uncertain. The CDR3 is made up of 14 amino acids. V shed 1 base and J shed 7 bases, with 13 bases lying between them. In DNA, the CDR3 is TGTGCCAGCAGTTTAGAAGGGTTAATACTTGAAGCTTTCTTT. Encoded protein: CASSLEGLILEAFF.